The clone carrying this TCR beta chain has more than one count but fewer than ten. Its antigen is unknown. The sample comes from a study of T-cell reconstitution after alpha-beta-depleted transplantation in children. Study-wide points: Surviving recipient cells, namely T cells and thymic progenitors, were the source of high day-60 TCRbeta diversity in some patients. There were reportedly several hundred expanded graft clones from which alpha-beta T cells came about two months after transplant. It was newly produced T cells that mostly accounted for T-cell counts and diversity one year after transplant.

Unique molecular identifiers were incorporated into the prepared TCRbeta library. A single record per CDR3 protein comes from TCRdb applying MiXCR to the PCR reads. The sample shows 780,000 or so distinct CDR3 sequences, 16% of them seen only once. Trimming stripped 3 bases from V and 2 bases from J, with 12 bases between. Germline V lookup: CDR1 SEHNR, CDR2 FQNEAQ (reference sequence). This CDR3 has 15 residues. The rearrangement uses TRBV7-9 and TRBJ2-3; no firm D call. The receptor's source is a male patient younger than 18 who had a stem cell transplant for acute lymphoblastic leukemia, so the T cells may come from the graft donor. The specimen comprised PBMCs, mostly from graft donor cells, sampled 360 days after TCRalphabeta/CD19-depleted stem cell transplant. In DNA form, the CDR3 reads TGTGCCAGCAGCTTGGGTCTTGGATTCACAGATACGCAGTATTTT. Amino acid sequence: CASSLGLGFTDTQYF.